Each of the 29 T cell receptor beta chains below was sequenced from the same sample in a study of neurological immune-mediated disorders. A single record per CDR3 protein comes from TCRdb applying MiXCR to the 5' RACE reads. The sample lists nearly 45,000 distinct CDR3 sequences, 9.5% to 15% seen once, with roughly 1.3% in the top ten. The sample taken for sequencing was PBMCs. These receptors were taken from a female donor in good health.

This clonotype was seen at least ten times. Just one base apart from a much larger clone, this may be a read error. This chain links TRBV12-3 or TRBV12-4 with TRBJ1-1, with 11 bases lining up with TRBD1. The CDR3 loop spans 14 amino acids. CDR3 nucleotides: TGTACCAGCAGTGGACAGGGGGCGAACACTGAAGCTTTCTTT. It yields the protein CTSSGQGANTEAFF.

The sample holds a few counts of this clonotype. J is TRBJ1-5 and V is TRBV12-3 or TRBV12-4; perhaps TRBD1 as D (5 bases). V shed 10 bases and J shed 7 bases, with 17 bases lying between them. This CDR3 region has 13 residues. The CDR3 nucleotides are TGTGCCAACAGAGTCGCAGGGTCGCAGCCCCAGCATTTT. It translates to CANRVAGSQPQHF.

This clonotype has more than one count but fewer than ten. The gene calls are TRBV10-1 and TRBJ1-5; D not certain. With 3 bases removed from V and 2 bases from J, the gap between germline ends came to 8 bases. CDR3 length: 14 amino acids. The germline V gene has CDR1 WNHNN and CDR2 SYGVQD (reference sequence). The CDR3 coding sequence is TGCGCCAGCAGTGACGGCCAGGGCAATCAGCCCCAGCATTTT. Translated, it gives CASSDGQGNQPQHF.

This clonotype came up a few times. The chain couples TRBV6-5 to TRBJ2-2, with TRBD1 identical over 8 bases. Trimming took 8 bases from V and 4 from J; bases not matched to a gene: 3. The V gene's germline CDR1 is MNHEY and CDR2 SVGAGI. The CDR3 runs 13 residues. The CDR3 reads CASWTGITGELFF. The CDR3, as DNA: TGTGCCAGCTGGACAGGGATCACCGGGGAGCTGTTTTTT.

This clonotype was counted ten times or more. The rearrangement links TRBV5-1 to TRBJ2-5; D possibly uses TRBD1 or TRBD2 (7 bases each). The V gene lost 4 bases and the J gene lost 8 bases, with 12 bases spanning the gap. The germline V gene encodes CDR1 SGHRS and CDR2 YFSETQ. CDR3 length: 12 amino acids. The CDR3 DNA reads as TGCGCCAGCAGCACAGGGGAGGGAACCCAGTACTTC. The encoded protein is CASSTGEGTQYF.

This clonotype was seen ten or more times. V usage is TRBV5-6 and J usage is TRBJ2-7; D possibly corresponds to TRBD1 (7 bases). Looked up from germline, CDR1 is SGHDT and CDR2 is YYEEEE. V shed 0 bases and J shed 5 bases, with 15 bases lying between them. The CDR3 runs 15 residues. This chain's CDR3 is CASSLDSGRGDEQYF. The CDR3 bases are TGTGCCAGCAGCTTGGATTCCGGCAGGGGGGACGAGCAGTACTTC.

This clonotype was seen ten or more times. The chain combines TRBV5-1 with TRBJ1-6, with a possible D match to TRBD1 (6 bases). The CDR3 loop spans 14 amino acids. Trimming removed 4 bases from V and 9 bases from J, with 14 bases in between. Germline V CDR1 and CDR2: SGHRS, YFSETQ. The CDR3 protein is CASSADRPGSPLHF. In DNA, the CDR3 is TGCGCCAGCAGCGCCGACAGGCCGGGTTCACCCCTCCACTTT.

This clonotype was detected ten times or more. CDR3 nucleotides: TGTGCCAGCAGCTGGGGACAGCAAGAGACCCAGTACTTC. Its translation is CASSWGQQETQYF. V gene TRBV7-9 combines with J gene TRBJ2-5, with 7 bases fitting TRBD1. J was trimmed by 2 bases and V by 4 bases; bases with no gene match: 1. Germline CDR1 and CDR2: SEHNR and FQNEAQ (reference sequence). CDR3 length: 13 residues.

This clonotype was seen at least ten times. J is TRBJ1-1 and V is TRBV25-1; 7 bases are a match to TRBD1. Per the germline V gene, CDR1 is MGHDK and CDR2 is SYGVNS. V lost 4 bases and J lost 1; bases outside the gene matches: 6. This CDR3 region has 15 residues. CDR3 bases: TGTGCCAGCAGTGGGGAGGGGGCAGCGAACACTGAAGCTTTCTTT. Translating it yields CASSGEGAANTEAFF.

This clonotype was observed many times. The chain recombines TRBV28 with TRBJ1-5; no definite D call. Germline lookup yields CDR1 MDHEN and CDR2 SYDVKM. This CDR3 comprises 14 residues. The germline V and J ends were trimmed by 2 bases and 7 bases, with 12 bases remaining between them. As DNA, the CDR3 is TGTGCCAGCAGTTTAGCGGCGGGAGACCAGCCCCAGCATTTT. Its protein is CASSLAAGDQPQHF.

This clonotype was seen repeatedly, ten times or more. The rearrangement links TRBV5-5 to TRBJ2-3, with 15 bases identical to TRBD2. V shed 4 bases, J shed 9 bases, and the junction held 6 bases outside the gene matches. The CDR3 has 15 residues. CDR1 and CDR2 (germline): SGHKS, YYEKEE (reference sequence). CDR3: CASSVTGTSGGTQYF. The CDR3 DNA sequence: TGTGCCAGCAGCGTAACCGGGACTAGCGGGGGGACGCAGTATTTT.

This clonotype was seen a few times. V gene TRBV7-9 combines with J gene TRBJ1-5, with D hard to call. Germline CDR1 is SEHNR and CDR2 is FQNEAQ (reference sequence). The CDR3 sequence is 12 residues long. V dropped 2 bases and J dropped 7 bases, with 6 bases sitting between them. CDR3 in DNA: TGTGCCAGCAGCTTAATGTGGCAGCCCCAGCATTTT. Translated: CASSLMWQPQHF.

This clonotype was counted many times. The rearrangement uses TRBV18 and TRBJ2-5; possibly TRBD1 for D (6 bases). Germline V gene lookup returns CDR1 KGHSH and CDR2 LQKENI. V gave up 4 bases and J gave up 4 bases, with 19 bases separating them. The CDR3 length is 16 residues. The CDR3 DNA reads as TGTGCCAGCTCACTAGGACCCGCGACAGGAGCAGAGACCCAGTACTTC. Its protein is CASSLGPATGAETQYF.

This clonotype was found once. This chain joins TRBV7-9 and TRBJ2-2; D may match TRBD1 or TRBD2 (5 bases each). Trimming stripped 0 bases from V and 3 bases from J, with 17 bases between. The germline V gene has CDR1 SEHNR and CDR2 FQNEAQ (reference sequence). The CDR3 length is 18 residues. The CDR3 spells CASSLAASGLADTGELFF. In DNA, the CDR3 is TGTGCCAGCAGCTTAGCGGCATCGGGGCTGGCTGACACCGGGGAGCTGTTTTTT. The full variable domain, its missing parts supplied by reference TRBV7-9 and TRBJ2-2, is DTGVSQNPRHKITKRGQNVTFRCDPISEHNRLYWYRQTLGQGPEFLTYFQNEAQLEKSRLLSDRFSAERPKGSFSTLEIQRTEQGDSAMYLCASSLAASGLADTGELFFGEGSRLTVL.

The V gene is TRBV6-2 or TRBV6-3, the J gene TRBJ2-1; 9 bases map to TRBD2. Unmatched junction bases numbered 11, after V lost 5 bases and J lost 3 bases. This CDR3 spans 17 amino acids. The germline V gene encodes CDR1 MNHEY and CDR2 SVGEGT. The CDR3 spells CASSPRGTSKGYNEQFF. Here the CDR3 DNA reads TGTGCCAGCAGTCCTAGGGGGACTAGCAAAGGCTACAATGAGCAGTTCTTC.

This clonotype has ten or more counts. This chain connects TRBV7-3 to TRBJ1-1; D gene uncertain. This CDR3 region has 13 residues. The ends were cut back, 2 bases at V and 4 bases at J, with 8 bases in the middle. CDR1 and CDR2 from the germline V gene are SGHTA and FQGTGA. CDR3 region: CASSLGGVTEAFF. The CDR3 DNA is TGTGCCAGCAGCTTAGGAGGTGTCACTGAAGCTTTCTTT. Full variable domain (rest looked up from reference TRBV7-3 and TRBJ1-1): GAGVSQTPSNKVTEKGKYVELRCDPISGHTALYWYRQSLGQGPEFLIYFQGTGAADDSGLPNDRFFAVRPEGSVSTLKIQRTERGDSAVYLCASSLGGVTEAFFGQGTRLTVV.

In this sample, this clonotype turned up many times. The chain employs TRBV6-5 and TRBJ2-3, with 9 bases identical to TRBD1. The CDR3 is made up of 19 amino acids. Germline CDR1 and CDR2: MNHEY and SVGAGI. Losses at the gene ends were 0 bases for V and 2 bases for J; bases not matched to a gene: 12. The CDR3 nucleotides read TGTGCCAGCAGTTACTCTAGATTGTTTGGGACAGGGCTCACAGATACGCAGTATTTT. Encoded protein: CASSYSRLFGTGLTDTQYF.

In its sample, this clonotype was seen many times. The V and J genes are TRBV20-1 and TRBJ1-1; D call uncertain. There are 13 residues in the CDR3. V gave up 4 bases and J gave up 1 base, with 10 bases separating them. Germline lookup yields CDR1 DFQATT and CDR2 SNEGSKA (reference sequence). CDR3 DNA: TGCAGTGCTACGAGGTCCCAGAACACTGAAGCTTTCTTT. Translated: CSATRSQNTEAFF.

Comment on this clonotype: One end of the junction fails to match germline, which may point to a read error. The V and J genes are TRBV7-2 and TRBJ2-5; D may match TRBD1 or TRBD2 (5 bases each). The V gene's germline CDR1 is SGHTA and CDR2 FQGNSA. This CDR3 has 15 amino acids. The CDR3 DNA follows: TGTGCCAACAGCAGAGGGTGGGGGATAGAGGAGACCCAGTACTTC. The encoded protein is CANSRGWGIEETQYF.

The sample holds many counts of this clonotype. This chain connects TRBV5-1 to TRBJ1-2; 11 bases line up with TRBD1. V trimming: 0 bases; J trimming: 6 bases; junction bases outside the gene matches: 4. CDR1 and CDR2 from the germline V gene are SGHRS and YFSETQ. The CDR3 spans 15 residues. CDR3 in amino acids: CASSLVGQGADGYTF. The CDR3 DNA is TGCGCCAGCAGCTTGGTAGGACAGGGGGCGGATGGCTACACCTTC.

This clonotype was seen repeatedly, ten times or more. DNA for the CDR3: TGTGCCAGCAGTCTAGGAGGGGTTGTTGGCACTGAAGCTTTCTTT. Its translation: CASSLGGVVGTEAFF. The V gene is TRBV6-5, the J gene TRBJ1-1; possibly TRBD1 for D (5 bases). Germline loops: CDR1 MNHEY, CDR2 SVGAGI. V was pared by 5 bases and J by 4 bases, with 17 bases between. The CDR3 is made up of 15 amino acids.

This chain links TRBV27 with TRBJ2-1; 7 nucleotides align to TRBD2. Germline V lookup: CDR1 MNHEY, CDR2 SMNVEV (reference sequence). The CDR3 contains 14 residues. Trimming took 8 bases from V and 5 from J; bases not matched to a gene: 9. The DNA of the CDR3 is TGTGCCAGCTCTTGGGGAGGGGTCGACAATGAGCAGTTCTTC. It is translated as CASSWGGVDNEQFF.

This clonotype was seen ten or more times. The rearrangement links TRBV5-1 to TRBJ1-1; D is unclear. V was trimmed by 0 bases and J by 2 bases, leaving 11 bases between them. CDR3 length: 15 amino acids. CDR1 and CDR2 from the germline V gene are SGHRS and YFSETQ. The CDR3 bases are TGCGCCAGCAGCTTGGTCCCAGACATCAACACTGAAGCTTTCTTT. This encodes CASSLVPDINTEAFF.

The CDR3 loop reads CASGLQPSYEQYF. CDR3 in DNA: TGTGCTAGTGGCCTACAGCCGTCCTACGAGCAGTACTTC. This chain connects TRBV12-5 to TRBJ2-7; D gene ambiguous. This CDR3 has 13 amino acids. CDR1 and CDR2 from the germline V gene are LGHNT and FRNRAP. V gave up 6 bases and J gave up 1 base, with 10 bases separating them.

This clonotype was seen repeatedly, ten times or more. This sequence joins TRBV12-3 or TRBV12-4 and TRBJ2-1, with TRBD2 matching 13 bases. J was trimmed by 6 bases and V by 6 bases; bases with no gene match: 17. The CDR3 extends over 19 amino acids. The CDR3 DNA reads TGTGCCAGCAGACCCCTCAGACTAGCGGGAGGTCATGCTGTCAATGAGCAGTTCTTC. Its translation is CASRPLRLAGGHAVNEQFF.

The table lists this clonotype with many counts. CDR3 loop: CASSPQGNIYNSPLHF. CDR3 DNA: TGTGCCAGCAGTCCACAGGGAAACATCTATAATTCACCCCTCCACTTT. The chain recombines TRBV6-5 with TRBJ1-6, with D possibly matching TRBD1 (6 bases). Germline CDR1 is MNHEY and CDR2 is SVGAGI. Trimming took off 5 bases at V and 3 bases at J, with 14 bases between the two ends. This CDR3 spans 16 amino acids.

There are many counts of this clonotype. The chain links TRBV7-2 to TRBJ2-7; 8 bases fit TRBD2. This CDR3 contains 15 residues. CDR1 is SGHTA and CDR2 is FQGNSA in the germline V gene. The trim removed 5 bases at V and 6 bases at J, leaving 12 bases unmatched. The CDR3 coding sequence is TGTGCCAGCAGCCCGAGCGGGAGTTCGGGTGGCGAGCAGTACTTC. Its translation is CASSPSGSSGGEQYF.

This clonotype occurred many times. The CDR3 spells CASSLTASYNEQFF. CDR3 sequence (DNA): TGCGCCAGCAGCTTGACGGCTAGCTACAATGAGCAGTTCTTC. The gene calls are TRBV5-1 and TRBJ2-1; D is uncertain. Germline CDR1 SGHRS, CDR2 YFSETQ. CDR3 length equals 14 residues. V was pared by 1 base and J by 3 bases, with 8 bases between.

This clonotype occurred many times. V gene TRBV3-1 combines with J gene TRBJ1-1, with 8 bases matching TRBD1. CDR1 and CDR2 from the germline V gene are LGHDT and YNNKEL (reference sequence). The CDR3 has 13 residues. V lost 10 bases to trimming and J lost 5 bases; unmatched junction nucleotides: 9. CDR3 amino acids: CATTGQGGTEAFF. The CDR3 DNA sequence: TGTGCCACCACCGGACAGGGCGGTACTGAAGCTTTCTTT.